This TCR beta chain was observed in a study of OX40 agonist ivuxolimab in advanced cancers. The table came from immunoSEQ multiplex PCR; TCRdb's copy has only in-frame clones and leaves some out. The sample lists roughly 34,000 clones; over 75% were seen once. The V end was cut by 6 bases, the J end by 3 bases, with 9 bases between. This CDR3 comprises 12 residues. The V gene's germline CDR1 is SGHDT and CDR2 YYEEEE. General study results and limits: Partly responding patients at 0.1-3.0 mg/kg showed some of the smallest clonal expansion. On average, CD8+ T cells had more expanded clones than CD4+. Some patients without response likewise showed low normalized clonal expansion. CD4+ and CD8+ blood T cells expanded clonally by week 6 at 0.1 to 3.0 mg/kg.

On this clone: Its antigen is currently unknown.

The chain recombines TRBV5-6 with TRBJ2-5, with D possibly being TRBD1 (5 bases). The sequence derives from an adult with an advanced solid tumor such as melanoma, head and neck, liver or kidney cancer. Source: CD4+ or CD8+ T cells sorted from blood, taken in a trial of the OX40 agonist ivuxolimab. For the CDR3, the DNA is TGTGCCAGCACAGGGCAGAAAGAGACCCAGTACTTC. It encodes CASTGQKETQYF.